Listed below are T cell receptor beta chains from one sample, sequenced in a study of blood T cell repertoires in COVID-19. TCRdb's table, derived via immunoSEQ multiplex PCR, lists solely in-frame clones and lacks some. The data hold 340,000 or so clones, with about 83% observed a single time. Sequences were obtained from peripheral blood. Receptors originate from a man aged 25-45 years with active or convalescent COVID-19. Each CDR3 is given with its conserved first and last residue. Each record gives: D gene, J gene, clone size, V gene, CDR3 DNA, CDR3 protein. D genes are given only for firm matches. Rows give clone size only sometimes, using once, few, many, or a class for an expanded clone.

TRBD1	TRBJ1-5	few	TRBV10-3	TGTGCCACAGAGGGGACAGGGGGCCAAACTAATCAGCCCCAGCATTTT	CATEGTGGQTNQPQHF
TRBD1	TRBJ1-2	NA	TRBV27	TGTGCCAGCAGTTTGGTAATGACACAGGGGGACTACACCTTC	CASSLVMTQGDYTF
TRBD1	TRBJ1-1	NA	TRBV6-1	TGTGCCAGCAGTGAACGACAGGGGGCGATGAACACTGAAGCTTTCTTT	CASSERQGAMNTEAFF
TRBD1	TRBJ2-7	NA	TRBV28	TGTGCCAGCAGCCTCCGACAGGGGACCTACGAGCAGTACTTC	CASSLRQGTYEQYF
NA	TRBJ2-3	NA	TRBV19	TGTGCCAGTAGTATAGTTGGAGTAGCGGCCAGCCCAGATACGCAGTATTTT	CASSIVGVAASPDTQYF
NA	TRBJ2-1	NA	TRBV30	TGTGCCTGGACCGCCGTAGCGAATGAGCAGTTCTTC	CAWTAVANEQFF
NA	TRBJ1-1	NA	TRBV5-1	TGCGCCAGCGGTAGAGGCCCAAACACTGAAGCTTTCTTT	CASGRGPNTEAFF
TRBD1	TRBJ2-5	NA	TRBV3-1/TRBV3-2	TGTGCCAGCACCAAGGACAGGGCGTGGGAGACCCAGTACTTC	CASTKDRAWETQYF
TRBD2	TRBJ2-2	NA	TRBV3-1/TRBV3-2	TGTGCCAGCAGTAGCGGGTTGAACACCGGGGAGCTGTTTTTT	CASSSGLNTGELFF
TRBD2	TRBJ2-1	NA	TRBV10-3	TGTGCCATCAGTGAGTCGAGGGGGCGGGAGGGGGACAATGAGCAGTTCTTC	CAISESRGREGDNEQFF
TRBD1	TRBJ1-2	NA	TRBV14	TGTGCCAGCAGCCGGGACAGGGGGATAGGCTACACCTTC	CASSRDRGIGYTF
NA	TRBJ1-2	NA	TRBV9	TGTGCCAGCAGCGTAGCTGGCCGTAACTATGGCTACACCTTC	CASSVAGRNYGYTF
TRBD1	TRBJ2-7	NA	TRBV24-1	TGTGCCACCAGTGAATGGACAGGGGTCGGCTACGAGCAGTACTTC	CATSEWTGVGYEQYF
TRBD1	TRBJ1-3	NA	TRBV15	TGTGCCACCAGCAGAGCCGGACAGGGGGCTCACTCTGGAAACACCATATATTTT	CATSRAGQGAHSGNTIYF
NA	TRBJ2-7	NA	TRBV7-2	TGTGCCAGCAGCTCAATACAGGGGACTCCTTCCTACGAGCAGTACTTC	CASSSIQGTPSYEQYF
NA	TRBJ1-5	NA	TRBV2	TGTGCCAGCAGTGAAGCATTAGAGGAGCCCCAGCATTTT	CASSEALEEPQHF
NA	TRBJ2-3	NA	TRBV6-5	TGTGCCAGCAGCCGCGGCGGGAGCACAGATACGCAGTATTTT	CASSRGGSTDTQYF
NA	TRBJ1-1	NA	TRBV5-1	TGCGCCAGCAGCTCCCAGAACACTGAAGCTTTCTTT	CASSSQNTEAFF
NA	TRBJ2-1	NA	TRBV5-6	TGTGCCAGCAGCTCACTAGTTTCCAATGAGCAGTTCTTC	CASSSLVSNEQFF
TRBD2	TRBJ2-2	few	TRBV7-9	TGTGCCAGCAGCCTGAGCGGGGCGAACACCGGGGAGCTGTTTTTT	CASSLSGANTGELFF
NA	TRBJ2-7	once	TRBV6-5	TGTGCCAGCAGTTACGGACAGCCCTACGAGCAGTACTTC	CASSYGQPYEQYF
TRBD1	TRBJ2-2	NA	TRBV27	TGTGCCAGCAGTGTGGACAGGGGGCGCGGGGAGCTGTTTTTT	CASSVDRGRGELFF
TRBD1	TRBJ1-5	NA	TRBV7-3	TGTGCCAGCAGCCTCTTAGCCAGAGGGGGCCAGCCCCAGCATTTT	CASSLLARGGQPQHF
NA	TRBJ2-5	NA	TRBV6-5	TGTGCCAGCAGGCTTAGCGGACAAGAGACCCAGTACTTC	CASRLSGQETQYF
NA	TRBJ1-6	NA	TRBV7-2	TGTGCCAGCAGCCTAAGGGGCCTCCGGGCCAATTCACCCCTCCACTTT	CASSLRGLRANSPLHF
TRBD1	TRBJ1-2	NA	TRBV5-8	TGTGCCAGCAGCTTGGGGAAGACAGGGGACCGTCGAGGCTACACCTTC	CASSLGKTGDRRGYTF
NA	TRBJ1-6	NA	TRBV30	TGTGCCTGGAGTTCCCGTCGGGGGTTAAGCTCCTATAATTCACCCCTCCACTTT	CAWSSRRGLSSYNSPLHF
NA	TRBJ2-7	NA	TRBV5-1	TGCGCCAGCAGCCCTACTCCAGGTGGGTCCTACGAGCAGTACTTC	CASSPTPGGSYEQYF
NA	TRBJ2-4	NA	TRBV19	TGTGCCAGTAGTATGACAGGTCGCCACCAGTACTTC	CASSMTGRHQYF
TRBD1	TRBJ2-1	NA	TRBV7-2	TGTGCCAGCAGCTTTGGACAGGGGGCGTACAATGAGCAGTTCTTC	CASSFGQGAYNEQFF
TRBD2	TRBJ2-1	NA	TRBV7-8	TGTGCCAGCAGCCGGTCCGGGACTACCCTCACCGAGCAGTTCTTC	CASSRSGTTLTEQFF
NA	TRBJ1-3	NA	TRBV12-3/TRBV12-4	TGTGCCAGCAGTTCAGGGCGAGGAAACACCATATATTTT	CASSSGRGNTIYF